This TCR beta chain was recovered during a study of cytomegalovirus exposure and HLA in healthy donors. Points from the study as a whole: What a later analysis showed was that several of the most significant clusters appeared linked to common viral pathogens.

The PCR employed 60 Vbeta primers together with 13 Jbeta primers. Measured with immunoSEQ multiplex PCR; TCRdb has only the in-frame clones, and not every one. This sample has under 200,000 clones, with roughly 76% found just once. With respect to this clone: Its cognate antigen is unknown.

CDR1 and CDR2 (germline): LGHNA, YSLEER. Trimming at V came to 5 bases and at J to 3 bases, leaving 5 bases not matched to a gene. CDR3 size: 15 residues. The specimen sequenced was PBMCs. The genes are TRBV4-3 and TRBJ1-5; 9 bases agree with TRBD1. This clonotype was obtained from a man in his 60s in good health and CMV-seronegative. Here the CDR3 reads CASSTGTGPNQPQHF. The CDR3 DNA sequence: TGCGCCAGCAGCACCGGGACAGGGCCCAATCAGCCCCAGCATTTT.